One sample yielded the 16 T cell receptor beta chains listed below, sequenced in a study of a mutant IDH1 vaccine in newly diagnosed glioma. The table came from immunoSEQ multiplex PCR; TCRdb's copy has only in-frame clones and leaves some out. The sample lists fewer than 65,000 clones, 60% to 85% seen once, with approximately 1.8% in the top ten. Time point of the sample: baseline, week 1 (first vaccination visit). Treatment specified: pre-vaccination baseline after standard-of-care therapy. Sequencing used PBMCs, obtained from a glioma patient treated with radiotherapy, temozolomide or both. All receptors come from a woman in her thirties or forties with glioma.

Notes on this clone: Mismatch with germline at one junction end may stem from a read error. The chain uses TRBV7-8 and TRBJ2-1; no firm D call. CDR3 size: 15 residues. Germline-derived CDR1 and CDR2 are SGHVS and FQNEAQ. CDR3 DNA: TGTGCCAGCAACTTAAATCTGGGCCCCTCCGGTGAGCAGTTCTTC. Translated: CASNLNLGPSGEQFF.

The gene calls are TRBV7-6 and TRBJ1-1; 9 bases match TRBD1. After removal of 0 bases from V and 0 bases from J, the junction contained 5 bases not matched to a gene. The CDR3 sequence is 17 residues long. CDR1 is SGHVS and CDR2 is FNYEAQ in the germline V gene. This CDR3 reads CASSLAFGTGMNTEAFF. CDR3 DNA: TGTGCCAGCAGCTTAGCGTTTGGGACAGGGATGAACACTGAAGCTTTCTTT.

The V and J genes are TRBV10-3 and TRBJ1-2; D ambiguous. V was pared by 3 bases and J by 6 bases, with 11 bases between. Germline CDR1 reads ENHRY; CDR2 reads SYGVKD. The CDR3 totals 13 residues. CDR3 DNA: TGTGCCATCAGTGAAAGACCGGAAAATGGCTACACCTTC. As protein: CAISERPENGYTF.

The chain is built from TRBV7-9 and TRBJ1-5; D is unclear. V was cut by 1 base and J by 9 bases, with 13 bases left in between. CDR1 and CDR2 (germline): SEHNR, FQNEAQ (reference sequence). The length of the CDR3 is 14 residues. The chain's CDR3 is CASSLDGVPRPQHF. DNA for the CDR3: TGTGCCAGCAGCTTAGACGGGGTCCCCCGGCCCCAGCATTTT.

V and J are TRBV5-1 and TRBJ2-5; D not certain. Deletions cut 0 bases from V and 3 bases from J, with 6 bases between. Germline V gene lookup returns CDR1 SGHRS and CDR2 YFSETQ. This CDR3 contains 13 residues. The CDR3 DNA sequence: TGCGCCAGCAGCTTGGTGGTAGAAGAGACCCAGTACTTC. Amino acids: CASSLVVEETQYF.

The CDR3 region is CASSQDSDRGFVAGANVLTF. The CDR3 coding sequence is TGCGCCAGCAGCCAAGATAGTGACAGGGGATTTGTAGCGGGGGCCAACGTCCTGACTTTC. The J gene is TRBJ2-6, the V gene TRBV4-1; 8 nucleotides agree with TRBD1. With V trimmed by 0 bases and J by 4 bases, 14 bases remained unmatched. Germline CDR1 is MGHRA and CDR2 is YSYEKL. The CDR3 runs to 20 residues.

The chain joins TRBV5-1 to TRBJ2-7, with D possibly TRBD1 on 5 matching bases. V lost 1 base and J lost 4, with 12 bases in between. CDR1 is SGHRS and CDR2 is YFSETQ in the germline V gene. The CDR3 is 14 amino acids. The CDR3 protein is CASSLITGLYEQYF. The CDR3 DNA is TGCGCCAGCAGCTTGATCACAGGTCTGTACGAGCAGTACTTC.

This clone was counted between two and nine times. CDR3 loop: CASSRTGDTEAFF. CDR3 nucleotide sequence: TGTGCCAGCAGCCGGACGGGTGACACTGAAGCTTTCTTT. This rearrangement joins TRBV6-4 to TRBJ1-1, with D uncertain. The V gene lost 6 bases and the J gene lost 3 bases, with 11 bases spanning the gap. The CDR3 sequence is 13 residues long. The V gene's germline CDR1 is MRHNA and CDR2 SNTAGT.

The rearrangement joins TRBV30 to TRBJ2-3, with unresolved D. Trimming stripped 6 bases from V and 2 bases from J, with 9 bases between. There are 12 residues in the CDR3. Germline values: CDR1 GTSNPN, CDR2 SVGIG (reference sequence). The CDR3 coding sequence is TGTGCCTGCGAAGGCGACACAGATACGCAGTATTTT. It specifies CACEGDTDTQYF.

The V and J genes are TRBV6-5 and TRBJ2-3; D is perhaps TRBD2 (6 bases). With 0 bases removed from V and 8 bases from J, the gap between germline ends came to 6 bases. Germline-derived CDR1 and CDR2 are MNHEY and SVGAGI. This CDR3 is built from 12 residues. The CDR3 reads CASSYSGGTQYF. In DNA form, the CDR3 reads TGTGCCAGCAGTTACTCCGGGGGTACGCAGTATTTT.

The V gene is TRBV7-9, the J gene TRBJ1-2, with D perhaps matching TRBD1 (5 bases). V dropped 3 bases and J dropped 1 base, with 12 bases sitting between them. This CDR3 is 15 amino acids long. CDR1 SEHNR and CDR2 FQNEAQ come from the germline V gene (reference sequence). The CDR3 loop is CASSFGTPNNYGYTF. The CDR3 nucleotides read TGTGCCAGCAGCTTTGGGACGCCTAATAACTATGGCTACACCTTC.

The CDR3 nucleotides read TGTGCCAGCAGCTTGGCGGGCGGCGATCAGCCCCAGCATTTT. It codes for CASSLAGGDQPQHF. The V and J genes are TRBV5-6 and TRBJ1-5; D gene unclear. V was clipped by 0 bases and J by 5 bases, with 9 bases between them. CDR1 SGHDT and CDR2 YYEEEE come from the germline V gene. The CDR3 runs to 14 residues.

Written as DNA, the CDR3 is TGTGCCAGCATGGGGACTAGCGGGGGCGAGCAGTACTTC. The encoded protein is CASMGTSGGEQYF. V usage is TRBV2 and J usage is TRBJ2-7, with 14 bases matching TRBD2. After removal of 7 bases from V and 6 bases from J, the junction contained 2 bases not matched to a gene. The germline gives CDR1 SNHLY, CDR2 FYNNEI. The CDR3 spans 13 residues.

The genes are TRBV25-1 and TRBJ2-7; TRBD2 might be the D (6 bases). V was cut by 3 bases and J by 3 bases, with 9 bases left in between. CDR3 length: 13 residues. From germline, CDR1 is MGHDK and CDR2 SYGVNS. As DNA, the CDR3 is TGTGCCAGCAGTGATGGAGGGGACTACGAGCAGTACTTC. It specifies CASSDGGDYEQYF.

The chain links TRBV5-1 to TRBJ2-5; tentatively, D is TRBD1 (5 bases). Germline-derived CDR1 and CDR2 are SGHRS and YFSETQ. The CDR3 sequence is 15 residues long. The V and J ends lost 4 bases and 2 bases respectively, with 15 bases between them. CDR3 region: CASSPQGWIQETQYF. CDR3 bases: TGCGCCAGCAGCCCTCAGGGATGGATTCAAGAGACCCAGTACTTC.

This clone was picked up a small number of times. The rearrangement joins TRBV18 to TRBJ2-3, with D possibly being TRBD2 (6 bases). Per germline, CDR1 KGHSH and CDR2 LQKENI. The CDR3 spans 17 residues. The V end lost 2 bases, the J end lost 1 base, and 16 bases lay between the germline ends. The CDR3 protein is CASSPTPSTGGTDTQYF. In nucleotides, the CDR3 is TGTGCCAGCTCACCAACCCCTTCGACGGGGGGCACAGATACGCAGTATTTT. The full variable domain, rest sourced from reference TRBV18 and TRBJ2-3, is NAGVMQNPRHLVRRRGQEARLRCSPMKGHSHVYWYRQLPEEGLKFMVYLQKENIIDESGMPKERFSAEFPKEGPSILRIQQVVRGDSAAYFCASSPTPSTGGTDTQYFGPGTRLTVL.